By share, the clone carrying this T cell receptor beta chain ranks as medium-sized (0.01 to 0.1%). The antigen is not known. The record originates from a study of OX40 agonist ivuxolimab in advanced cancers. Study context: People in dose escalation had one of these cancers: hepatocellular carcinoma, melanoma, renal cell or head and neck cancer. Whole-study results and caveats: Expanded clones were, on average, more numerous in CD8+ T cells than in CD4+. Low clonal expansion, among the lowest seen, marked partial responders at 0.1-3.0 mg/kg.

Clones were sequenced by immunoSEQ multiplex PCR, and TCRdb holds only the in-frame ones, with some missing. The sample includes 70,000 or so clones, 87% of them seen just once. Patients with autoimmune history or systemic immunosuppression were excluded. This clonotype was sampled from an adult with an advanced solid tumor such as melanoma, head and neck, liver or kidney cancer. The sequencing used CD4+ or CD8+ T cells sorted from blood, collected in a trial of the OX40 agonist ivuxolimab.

The CDR3 reads CASSDGYSPLHF. CDR3 DNA sequence: TGTGCCAGCAGCGACGGGTATTCACCCCTCCACTTT. The chain joins TRBV6-5 to TRBJ1-6; the D is unclear. Germline V lookup: CDR1 MNHEY, CDR2 SVGAGI. The CDR3 runs 12 residues. The V end lost 6 bases, the J end lost 8 bases, and 8 bases lay between the germline ends.